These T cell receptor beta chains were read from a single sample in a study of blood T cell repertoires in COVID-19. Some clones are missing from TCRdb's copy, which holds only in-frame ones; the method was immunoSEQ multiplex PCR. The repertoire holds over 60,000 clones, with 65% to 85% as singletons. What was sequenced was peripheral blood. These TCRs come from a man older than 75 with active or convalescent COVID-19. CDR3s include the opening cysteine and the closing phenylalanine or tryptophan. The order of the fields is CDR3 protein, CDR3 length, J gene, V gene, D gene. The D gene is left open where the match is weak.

CDR3aa: CASSFDRDRLYEQYF
len: 15
j_gene: TRBJ2-7
v_gene: TRBV5-4
d_gene: TRBD1

CDR3aa: CASSSGLGAKVYQETQYF
len: 18
j_gene: TRBJ2-5
v_gene: TRBV7-9
d_gene: -

CDR3aa: CASSANRDSPTGELFF
len: 16
j_gene: TRBJ2-2
v_gene: TRBV6-4
d_gene: TRBD1

CDR3aa: CASSSSSREGLTGELFF
len: 17
j_gene: TRBJ2-2
v_gene: TRBV7-9
d_gene: TRBD2

CDR3aa: CASSEMSNTGELFF
len: 14
j_gene: TRBJ2-2
v_gene: TRBV6-4
d_gene: -

CDR3aa: CASSPAHSGPSTGELFF
len: 17
j_gene: TRBJ2-2
v_gene: TRBV5-4
d_gene: -

CDR3aa: CASSGGGQGLFYEQYF
len: 16
j_gene: TRBJ2-7
v_gene: TRBV2
d_gene: TRBD1

CDR3aa: CASSQGGGSHLYNEQFF
len: 17
j_gene: TRBJ2-1
v_gene: TRBV4-1
d_gene: -

CDR3aa: CASSFTPVPEAFF
len: 13
j_gene: TRBJ1-1
v_gene: TRBV7-9
d_gene: -

CDR3aa: CASSVQGWAYEQYF
len: 14
j_gene: TRBJ2-7
v_gene: TRBV5-4
d_gene: TRBD1

CDR3aa: CAGQGLGKKLFF
len: 12
j_gene: TRBJ1-4
v_gene: TRBV28
d_gene: TRBD1

CDR3aa: CASSPGSGGSTYEQYF
len: 16
j_gene: TRBJ2-7
v_gene: TRBV7-6
d_gene: TRBD2

CDR3aa: CASSLGTSGTDTQYF
len: 15
j_gene: TRBJ2-3
v_gene: TRBV11-3
d_gene: TRBD2

CDR3aa: CASSLAGASEAFF
len: 13
j_gene: TRBJ1-1
v_gene: TRBV7-9
d_gene: -

CDR3aa: CASSLSGGGYTF
len: 12
j_gene: TRBJ1-2
v_gene: TRBV6-6
d_gene: -

CDR3aa: CASSPRGQENTDTQYF
len: 16
j_gene: TRBJ2-3
v_gene: TRBV18
d_gene: TRBD1

CDR3aa: CAWSVLGRGPEAFF
len: 14
j_gene: TRBJ1-1
v_gene: TRBV30
d_gene: -

CDR3aa: CASSPLGQNTEAFF
len: 14
j_gene: TRBJ1-1
v_gene: TRBV3-1/TRBV3-2
d_gene: -

CDR3aa: CASSHLTNTEAFF
len: 13
j_gene: TRBJ1-1
v_gene: TRBV3-1/TRBV3-2
d_gene: -

CDR3aa: CASSTGQGGQETQYF
len: 15
j_gene: TRBJ2-5
v_gene: TRBV7-7
d_gene: TRBD1

CDR3aa: CASSQSGLNTGELFF
len: 15
j_gene: TRBJ2-2
v_gene: TRBV16
d_gene: -

CDR3aa: CASTQGDYGYTF
len: 12
j_gene: TRBJ1-2
v_gene: TRBV28
d_gene: -

CDR3aa: CASKLLIVLDTEAFF
len: 15
j_gene: TRBJ1-1
v_gene: TRBV6-5
d_gene: -

CDR3aa: CASSPLSAGGKLKNGYTF
len: 18
j_gene: TRBJ1-2
v_gene: TRBV19
d_gene: TRBD1

CDR3aa: CASSNRGPYNSPLHF
len: 15
j_gene: TRBJ1-6
v_gene: TRBV6-5
d_gene: TRBD1

CDR3aa: CASSPHSGGYESGELFF
len: 17
j_gene: TRBJ2-2
v_gene: TRBV7-3
d_gene: -

CDR3aa: CASSSLKGVADTQYF
len: 15
j_gene: TRBJ2-3
v_gene: TRBV19
d_gene: -

CDR3aa: CASSWRQAGELFF
len: 13
j_gene: TRBJ2-2
v_gene: TRBV19
d_gene: -

CDR3aa: CAWSSLGHGARETQYF
len: 16
j_gene: TRBJ2-5
v_gene: TRBV30
d_gene: -

CDR3aa: CASSLSSGANVLTF
len: 14
j_gene: TRBJ2-6
v_gene: TRBV27
d_gene: -

CDR3aa: CASSLRGSATQYF
len: 13
j_gene: TRBJ2-5
v_gene: TRBV12-3/TRBV12-4
d_gene: -

CDR3aa: CASSDQGTGGYTF
len: 13
j_gene: TRBJ1-2
v_gene: TRBV2
d_gene: -

CDR3aa: CASSVKETGVGYTF
len: 14
j_gene: TRBJ1-2
v_gene: TRBV2
d_gene: TRBD1

CDR3aa: CASSRAQGTGQAFF
len: 14
j_gene: TRBJ1-1
v_gene: TRBV13
d_gene: TRBD1

CDR3aa: CASSSYGTGLRNIQYF
len: 16
j_gene: TRBJ2-4
v_gene: TRBV6-2/TRBV6-3
d_gene: TRBD1

CDR3aa: CASSVSGVTYEQYF
len: 14
j_gene: TRBJ2-7
v_gene: TRBV3-1/TRBV3-2
d_gene: -

CDR3aa: CASKGAQLSYEQYF
len: 14
j_gene: TRBJ2-7
v_gene: TRBV6-5
d_gene: -